This T cell receptor beta chain was sequenced during a study of CD8 T cells in Susac syndrome. The study, taken as a whole, reports: Individuals included in the TCR sequencing and HLA analysis were acknowledged by the study to be relatively few in number.

V shed 6 bases and J shed 3 bases, with 14 bases lying between them. This CDR3 has 14 amino acids. CDR1 and CDR2 from the germline V gene are SNHLY and FYNNEI. The multiple sclerosis control cohort comprised treatment-naive individuals presenting with stable or active relapsing-remitting disease. Negative isolation was used for CD8+ and CD4+ T cells, and FACS enrichment was applied to TEMRA cells. Reverse transcription of about 0.5 to 1 ug RNA used random hexamers. Across 54 Vbeta and 13 Jbeta, TCR beta CDR3 was amplified with immunoSEQ multiplex PCR. TCRdb independently ran MiXCR on the immunoSEQ multiplex PCR reads; one entry per CDR3 protein. The profile covers more than 65,000 distinct CDR3 sequences, with around 96% appearing a single time and 0.56% taken by the ten largest. In the case of this clonotype: Its cognate antigen is unknown.

Sequencing was done on a sample of CD8+ T cells from PBMCs. The chain joins TRBV2 to TRBJ1-2, with D possibly matching TRBD1 (5 bases). This TCR was recovered from a human donor with multiple sclerosis. The CDR3 nucleotides read TGTGCCAGCAGCTCCCAACGGGGCGACTATGGCTACACCTTC. This codes for CASSSQRGDYGYTF.